This is a list of T cell receptor beta chains from one sample in a study of CD8+ T cells in alopecia areata. TCRdb's table, derived via immunoSEQ multiplex PCR, lists solely in-frame clones and lacks some. The data show approximately 110,000 clones, with around 50% seen just once and 10% to 15% held by the top ten. The sequenced sample was CD8+ T cells sorted from blood, obtained at week 24, from a patient treated with tofacitinib. The receptors were sampled from a human donor with alopecia areata. Both conserved end residues are part of each CDR3. D genes are given only for firm matches. Part of the rows lack a size; the others show once, few, many or a class for expanded clones.

D gene,J gene,clone size,V gene,CDR3 DNA,CDR3 protein
TRBD2,TRBJ2-3,once,TRBV7-8,TGTGCCAGCAGCTTCGCCTGGGGACTAGCGGAAAACACAGATACGCAGTATTTT,CASSFAWGLAENTDTQYF
-,TRBJ2-7,-,TRBV6-5,TGTGCCAGCAGCGTAGGGGGGGGGACCCCTTACGAGCAGTACTTC,CASSVGGGTPYEQYF
TRBD2,TRBJ2-1,-,TRBV5-6,TGTGCCAGCAGTTGGGAGGGAGGCGCCTACAATGAGCAGTTCTTC,CASSWEGGAYNEQFF
-,TRBJ2-7,-,TRBV11-2,TGTGCCAGCTCCCAGGAGGTCCGACTGGAGCAGTACTTC,CASSQEVRLEQYF
-,TRBJ2-7,-,TRBV27,TGTGCCAGCAGTCCCTCCACCGGTCAAAGCTCCTACGAGCAGTACTTC,CASSPSTGQSSYEQYF
TRBD2,TRBJ2-7,-,TRBV11-2,TGTGCCAGCAGCTTATTCCTAGCGGGGTACGAGCAGTACTTC,CASSLFLAGYEQYF
-,TRBJ2-7,once,TRBV29-1,TGCAGCGCGAGGCACAGGGTACACGACTACGAGCAGTACTTC,CSARHRVHDYEQYF
TRBD1,TRBJ2-7,-,TRBV9,TGTGCCAGCAGCGTTCAGGACAGGGGATACGAGCAGTACTTC,CASSVQDRGYEQYF
-,TRBJ2-2,few,TRBV6-5,TGTGCCACCTTAACAATTGATGGGGAGCTGTTTTTT,CATLTIDGELFF
TRBD1,TRBJ2-7,-,TRBV7-8,TGTGCCAGCAGCTTAGGGACGACAGGGGTCTTATACGAGCAGTACTTC,CASSLGTTGVLYEQYF
TRBD1,TRBJ2-5,few,TRBV29-1,TGCAGCGTTCCGGACAGGTTTATAGGAGAGACCCAGTACTTC,CSVPDRFIGETQYF
TRBD1,TRBJ2-5,-,TRBV29-1,TGCAGCGCAGGACAGGGGGCGCCGGAAGAGACCCAGTACTTC,CSAGQGAPEETQYF
-,TRBJ1-2,-,TRBV29-1,TGCAGCGTCCCTGGGGACTATGGCTACACCTTC,CSVPGDYGYTF
-,TRBJ2-2,-,TRBV25-1,TGTGCCAGCAGTGAATACCCAGTGACGAACACCGGGGAGCTGTTTTTT,CASSEYPVTNTGELFF
TRBD2,TRBJ2-7,-,TRBV29-1,TGCAGCGTATGGGGACTAGCGGGGCTCTCCGAGCAGTACTTC,CSVWGLAGLSEQYF
-,TRBJ2-1,-,TRBV11-2,TGTGCCAGCAGTTCGACAGCCTCCTACAATGAGCAGTTCTTC,CASSSTASYNEQFF
-,TRBJ1-2,-,TRBV29-1,TGCAGCGTTGAAAGGGGGGACTCCGATGGCTACACCTTC,CSVERGDSDGYTF
-,TRBJ2-5,-,TRBV5-6,TGTGCCAGCAGAATCGGACCAATCCAAGAGACCCAGTACTTC,CASRIGPIQETQYF
TRBD2,TRBJ2-7,-,TRBV27,TGTGCCAGCAGTCCGGGGACTAGCGGCTACGAGCAGTACTTC,CASSPGTSGYEQYF
-,TRBJ1-1,-,TRBV4-3,TGCGCCAGCAGCCAAGTGGGGGGGCGAGGTGCTGAAGCTTTCTTT,CASSQVGGRGAEAFF
-,TRBJ2-5,-,TRBV14,TGTGCCAGCAGCCCCCGGCTGGGGGAGCAAGAGACCCAGTACTTC,CASSPRLGEQETQYF
-,TRBJ1-5,-,TRBV9,TGTGCCAGCAGCGGGACAGCTAGCAATCAGCCCCAGCATTTT,CASSGTASNQPQHF
-,TRBJ2-1,few,TRBV5-1,TGCGCCAGCAGGGCTAGATACAATGAGCAGTTCTTC,CASRARYNEQFF
-,TRBJ1-6,-,TRBV27,TGTGCCAGCAGTTCCGGGAGCTCCTATAATTCACCCCTCCACTTT,CASSSGSSYNSPLHF
-,TRBJ2-1,few,TRBV6-5,TGTGCCAGCAGCTTTGCCGGGCTTAACAATGAGCAGTTCTTC,CASSFAGLNNEQFF
-,TRBJ2-7,few,TRBV5-6,TGTGCCAGCAGCTTGTTCGGGAGTTCGGACTACGAGCAGTACTTC,CASSLFGSSDYEQYF
-,TRBJ1-1,-,TRBV4-3,TGCGCCAGCAGCCAAGACCTCGGGGAGGGGGGCACTGAAGCTTTCTTT,CASSQDLGEGGTEAFF
-,TRBJ2-2,few,TRBV29-1,TGCAGCGTTGGTCCAGGGAACACCGGGGAGCTGTTTTTT,CSVGPGNTGELFF
-,TRBJ2-3,few,TRBV13,TGTGCCAGCAGCTTAGGTCTAGGGGGCACAGATACGCAGTATTTT,CASSLGLGGTDTQYF
TRBD1,TRBJ1-5,-,TRBV30,TGTGCCTGGAGTGAACAGGGGAATCAGCCCCAGCATTTT,CAWSEQGNQPQHF
-,TRBJ2-3,-,TRBV7-3,TGTGCCAGCAGCTTAGACAGCTACACAGATACGCAGTATTTT,CASSLDSYTDTQYF
-,TRBJ2-4,few,TRBV2,TGTGCCAGCAGTGAAGTCGGGAAGTACATTCAGTACTTC,CASSEVGKYIQYF
TRBD1,TRBJ2-2,few,TRBV19,TGTGCCAGTAGTCCCGGGACAGGGGACACCGGGGAGCTGTTTTTT,CASSPGTGDTGELFF
-,TRBJ1-2,-,TRBV27,TGTGCCAGCAGTTTGGGAGGGGGTGGAGTCTATGGCTACACCTTC,CASSLGGGGVYGYTF
-,TRBJ2-1,once,TRBV27,TGTGCCAGCAGTTTATCAGGGGACCACAATGAGCAGTTCTTC,CASSLSGDHNEQFF
-,TRBJ2-2,-,TRBV27,TGTGCCAGCAGTTTCGTAGGGGTCGGGACCGGGGAGCTGTTTTTT,CASSFVGVGTGELFF
-,TRBJ2-3,-,TRBV30,TGTGCCTGGAGTCCGGCGGCAGATACGCAGTATTTT,CAWSPAADTQYF
TRBD1,TRBJ1-1,-,TRBV9,TGTGCCAGCAGCGTAGCAGGGGGCCTGCCTGAAGCTTTCTTT,CASSVAGGLPEAFF
-,TRBJ2-3,-,TRBV27,TGTGCCAGCGGACGAAATACGCAGTATTTT,CASGRNTQYF
-,TRBJ2-1,few,TRBV29-1,TGCAGCGTTGGCAGGGCAAGTGAGCAGTTCTTC,CSVGRASEQFF
-,TRBJ2-5,-,TRBV9,TGTGCCAGCAGCCAGCAAGGGGGCCAAGAGACCCAGTACTTC,CASSQQGGQETQYF
-,TRBJ2-3,-,TRBV4-2,TGTGCCAGCAGCCATCCCGGGACTCCCCCAGATACGCAGTATTTT,CASSHPGTPPDTQYF
-,TRBJ1-1,-,TRBV6-4,TGTGCCAGCAGTTACCTAGGGGGAATTGCTGAAGCTTTCTTT,CASSYLGGIAEAFF
TRBD1,TRBJ2-3,once,TRBV7-9,TGTGCCAGCAGCTGGTTCCGGGACAGGAGCACAGATACGCAGTATTTT,CASSWFRDRSTDTQYF